This T cell receptor (beta chain) appears in the sequencing data of a study of pediatric ulcerative colitis. At the level of the study: Ulcerative colitis patients had pancolitis or left-sided colitis, with confirming histology.

Sequencing used immunoSEQ multiplex PCR; TCRdb keeps in-frame clones, though not all of them. The table includes tens of thousands of clones, 78% detected once. Study results and limitations: Acute severe colitis showed lower rectal diversity from clonal expansions.

For this clone: Its antigen is currently unknown.

Rectal tissue came from one to two pinch biopsies taken at colonoscopy. There are 15 residues in the CDR3. Trimming took 1 base from V and 5 from J, leaving 14 bases between them. Germline CDR1 is SNHLY and CDR2 is FYNNEI. This clonotype originated in a girl aged 10-17 years with moderate ulcerative colitis. The chain uses TRBV2 and TRBJ1-1; no clear D. Sequencing used gut tissue. CDR3 sequence (DNA): TGTGCCAGCAGTGAAGTTCCGGGGAGTTGGACTGAAGCTTTCTTT. It codes for CASSEVPGSWTEAFF.